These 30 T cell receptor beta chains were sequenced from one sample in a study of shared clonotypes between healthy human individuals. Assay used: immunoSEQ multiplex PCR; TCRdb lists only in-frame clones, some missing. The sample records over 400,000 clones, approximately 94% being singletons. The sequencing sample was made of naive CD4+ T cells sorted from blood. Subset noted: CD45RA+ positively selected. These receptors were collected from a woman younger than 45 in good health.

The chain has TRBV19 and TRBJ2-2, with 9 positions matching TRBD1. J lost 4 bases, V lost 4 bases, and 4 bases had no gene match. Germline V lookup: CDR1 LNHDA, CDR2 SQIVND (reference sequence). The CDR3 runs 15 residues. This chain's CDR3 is CASSRGQGTTGELFF. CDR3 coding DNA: TGTGCCAGTAGTAGAGGACAGGGGACCACCGGGGAGCTGTTTTTT.

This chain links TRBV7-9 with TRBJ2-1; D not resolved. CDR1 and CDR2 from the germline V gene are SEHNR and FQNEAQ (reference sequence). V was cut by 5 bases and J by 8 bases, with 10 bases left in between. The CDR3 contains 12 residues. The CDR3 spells CASSPPLHEQFF. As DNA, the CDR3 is TGTGCCAGCAGCCCCCCGCTCCATGAGCAGTTCTTC.

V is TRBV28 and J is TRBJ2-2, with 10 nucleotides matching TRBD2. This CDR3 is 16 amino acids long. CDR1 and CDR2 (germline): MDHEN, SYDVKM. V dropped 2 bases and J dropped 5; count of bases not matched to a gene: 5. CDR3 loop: CASSLLAGEGTGELFF. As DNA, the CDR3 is TGTGCCAGCAGTTTACTAGCGGGAGAAGGGACCGGGGAGCTGTTTTTT.

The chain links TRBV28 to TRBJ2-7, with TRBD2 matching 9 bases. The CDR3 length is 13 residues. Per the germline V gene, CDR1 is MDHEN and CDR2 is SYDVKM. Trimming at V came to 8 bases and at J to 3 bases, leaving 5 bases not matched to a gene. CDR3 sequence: CASRYSGSYEQYF. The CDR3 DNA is TGTGCCAGCCGTTATAGCGGGAGCTACGAGCAGTACTTC.

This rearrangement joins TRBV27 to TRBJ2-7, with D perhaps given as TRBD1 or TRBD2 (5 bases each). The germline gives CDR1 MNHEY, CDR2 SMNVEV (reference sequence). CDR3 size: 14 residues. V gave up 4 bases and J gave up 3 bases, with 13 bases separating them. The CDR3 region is CASSSPGTVYEQYF. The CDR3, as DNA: TGTGCCAGCAGTTCCCCTGGGACCGTCTACGAGCAGTACTTC.

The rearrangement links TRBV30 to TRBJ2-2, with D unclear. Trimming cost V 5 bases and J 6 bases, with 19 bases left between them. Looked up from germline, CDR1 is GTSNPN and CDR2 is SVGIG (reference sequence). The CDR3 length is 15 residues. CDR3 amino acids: CAWESGFRIPGELFF. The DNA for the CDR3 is TGTGCCTGGGAATCTGGGTTTCGTATCCCCGGGGAGCTGTTTTTT.

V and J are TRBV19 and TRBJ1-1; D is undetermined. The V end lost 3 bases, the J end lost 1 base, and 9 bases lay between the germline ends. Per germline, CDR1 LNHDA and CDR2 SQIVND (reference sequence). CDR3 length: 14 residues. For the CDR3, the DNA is TGTGCCAGTAGTATCCCATCCCCGAACACTGAAGCTTTCTTT. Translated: CASSIPSPNTEAFF.

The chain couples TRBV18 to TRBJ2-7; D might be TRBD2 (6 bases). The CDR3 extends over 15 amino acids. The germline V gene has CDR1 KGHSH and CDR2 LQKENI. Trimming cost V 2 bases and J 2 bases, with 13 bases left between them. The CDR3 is CASSPTGLKTYEQYF. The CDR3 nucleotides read TGTGCCAGCTCACCAACGGGACTGAAGACCTACGAGCAGTACTTC.

CDR3: CASSFAGGAEAFF. The CDR3, as DNA: TGTGCCAGCAGCTTCGCGGGGGGCGCAGAAGCTTTCTTT. This chain joins TRBV11-1 and TRBJ1-1, with D possibly matching TRBD1 (6 bases). Germline V gene lookup returns CDR1 SGHAT and CDR2 FQDESV (reference sequence). With 3 bases removed from V and 8 bases from J, the gap between germline ends came to 13 bases. The CDR3 has 13 amino acids.

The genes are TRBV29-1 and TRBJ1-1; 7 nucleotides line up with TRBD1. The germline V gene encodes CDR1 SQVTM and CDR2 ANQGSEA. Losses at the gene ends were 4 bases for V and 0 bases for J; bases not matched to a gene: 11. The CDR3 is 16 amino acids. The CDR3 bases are TGCAGCGTTGGTTTCCTACAGGGGTCTGTGAACACTGAAGCTTTCTTT. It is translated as CSVGFLQGSVNTEAFF.

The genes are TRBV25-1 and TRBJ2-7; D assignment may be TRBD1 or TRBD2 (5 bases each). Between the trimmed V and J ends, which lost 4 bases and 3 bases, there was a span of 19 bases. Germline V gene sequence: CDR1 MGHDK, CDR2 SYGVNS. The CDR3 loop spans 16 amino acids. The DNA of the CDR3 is TGTGCCAGCAGTGTGCTGAGTCGGGGCGGTTACTACGAGCAGTACTTC. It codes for CASSVLSRGGYYEQYF.

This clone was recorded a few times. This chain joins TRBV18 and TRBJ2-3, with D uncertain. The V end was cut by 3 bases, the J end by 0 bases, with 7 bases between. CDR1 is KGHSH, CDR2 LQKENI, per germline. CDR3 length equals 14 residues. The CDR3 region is CASSPMRSTDTQYF. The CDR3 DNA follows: TGTGCCAGCTCACCCATGAGAAGCACAGATACGCAGTATTTT.

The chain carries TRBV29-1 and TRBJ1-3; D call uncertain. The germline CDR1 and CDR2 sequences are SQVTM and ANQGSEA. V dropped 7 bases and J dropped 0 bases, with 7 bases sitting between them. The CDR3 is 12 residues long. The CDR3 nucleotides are TGCAGCGCCGCGCGCTCTGGAAACACCATATATTTT. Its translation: CSAARSGNTIYF.

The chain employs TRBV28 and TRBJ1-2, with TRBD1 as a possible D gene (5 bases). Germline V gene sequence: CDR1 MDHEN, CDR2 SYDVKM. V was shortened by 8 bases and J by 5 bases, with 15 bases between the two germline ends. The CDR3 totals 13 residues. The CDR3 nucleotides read TGTGCCAGCTCCCAGGGCCGGTGGTATGGCTACACCTTC. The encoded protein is CASSQGRWYGYTF.

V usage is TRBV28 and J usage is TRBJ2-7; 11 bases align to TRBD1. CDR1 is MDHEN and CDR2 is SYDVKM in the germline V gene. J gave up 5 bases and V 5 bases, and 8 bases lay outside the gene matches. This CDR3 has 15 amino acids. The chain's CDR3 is CASSLPGTGGNEQYF. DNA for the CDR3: TGTGCCAGCAGTCTCCCCGGGACAGGGGGTAACGAGCAGTACTTC.

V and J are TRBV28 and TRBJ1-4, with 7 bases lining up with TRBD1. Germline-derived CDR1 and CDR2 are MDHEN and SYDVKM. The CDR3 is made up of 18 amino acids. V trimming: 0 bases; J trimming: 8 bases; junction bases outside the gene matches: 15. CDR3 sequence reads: CASSLWAGGGPRAEKLFF. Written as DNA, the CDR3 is TGTGCCAGCAGTTTATGGGCAGGGGGGGGACCTAGGGCGGAAAAACTGTTTTTT.

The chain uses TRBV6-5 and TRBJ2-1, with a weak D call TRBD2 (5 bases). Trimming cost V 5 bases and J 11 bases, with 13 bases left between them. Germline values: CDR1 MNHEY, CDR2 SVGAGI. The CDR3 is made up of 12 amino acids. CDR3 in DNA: TGTGCCAGCAGTCCCCCAGGAGGAAAGCAGTTCTTC. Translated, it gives CASSPPGGKQFF.

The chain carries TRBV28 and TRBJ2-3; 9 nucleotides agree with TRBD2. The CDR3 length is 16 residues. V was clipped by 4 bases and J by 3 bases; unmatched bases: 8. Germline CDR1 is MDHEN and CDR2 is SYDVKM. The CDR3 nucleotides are TGTGCCAGCAGTTGGGGTAGCGGGAGTATGACAGATACGCAGTATTTT. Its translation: CASSWGSGSMTDTQYF.

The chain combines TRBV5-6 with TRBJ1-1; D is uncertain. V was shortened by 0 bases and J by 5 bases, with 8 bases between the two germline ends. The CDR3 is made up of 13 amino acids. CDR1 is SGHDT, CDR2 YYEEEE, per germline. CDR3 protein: CASSLGGITEAFF. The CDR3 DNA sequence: TGTGCCAGCAGCTTGGGTGGTATTACTGAAGCTTTCTTT.

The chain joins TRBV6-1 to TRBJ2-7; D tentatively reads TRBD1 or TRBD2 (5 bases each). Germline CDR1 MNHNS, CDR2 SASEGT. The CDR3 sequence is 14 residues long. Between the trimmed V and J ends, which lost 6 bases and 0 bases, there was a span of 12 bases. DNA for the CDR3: TGTGCCAGCAGGAGGGGAGAGGGCTCCTACGAGCAGTACTTC. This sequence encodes CASRRGEGSYEQYF.

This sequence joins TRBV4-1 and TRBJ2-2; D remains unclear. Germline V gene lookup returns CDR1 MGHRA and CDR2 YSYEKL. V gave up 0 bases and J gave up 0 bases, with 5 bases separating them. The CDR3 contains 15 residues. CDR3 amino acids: CASSQEVANTGELFF. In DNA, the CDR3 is TGCGCCAGCAGCCAAGAAGTCGCGAACACCGGGGAGCTGTTTTTT.

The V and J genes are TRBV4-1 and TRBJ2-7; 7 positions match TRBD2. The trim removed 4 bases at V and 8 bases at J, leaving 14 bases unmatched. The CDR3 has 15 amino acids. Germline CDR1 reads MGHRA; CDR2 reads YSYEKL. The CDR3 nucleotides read TGCGCCAGCAGCCGAGGGAGGGCCATCTCCTATCAGCAGTACTTC. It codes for CASSRGRAISYQQYF.

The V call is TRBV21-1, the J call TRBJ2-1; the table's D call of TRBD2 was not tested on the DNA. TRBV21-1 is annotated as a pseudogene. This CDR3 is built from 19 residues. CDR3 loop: CASSKEPAGVRSSYNEQFF. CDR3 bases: TGTGCCAGCAGCAAAGAACCAGCGGGAGTTCGAAGCTCCTACAATGAGCAGTTCTTC.

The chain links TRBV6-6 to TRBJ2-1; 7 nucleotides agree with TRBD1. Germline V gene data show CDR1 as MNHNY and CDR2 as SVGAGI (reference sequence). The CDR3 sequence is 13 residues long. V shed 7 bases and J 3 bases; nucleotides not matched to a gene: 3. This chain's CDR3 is CASNRDSYNEQFF. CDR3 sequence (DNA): TGTGCCAGCAACCGGGACAGCTACAATGAGCAGTTCTTC.

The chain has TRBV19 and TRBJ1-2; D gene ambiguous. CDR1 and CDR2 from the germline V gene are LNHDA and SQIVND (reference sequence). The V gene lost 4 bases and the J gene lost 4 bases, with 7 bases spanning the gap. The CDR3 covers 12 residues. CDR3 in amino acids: CASSNPGYGYTF. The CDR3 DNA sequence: TGTGCCAGTAGTAACCCCGGCTATGGCTACACCTTC.

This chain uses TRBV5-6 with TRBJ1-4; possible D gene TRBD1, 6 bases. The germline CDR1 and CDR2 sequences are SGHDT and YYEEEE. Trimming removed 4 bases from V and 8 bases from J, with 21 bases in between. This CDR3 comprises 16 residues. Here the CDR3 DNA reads TGTGCCAGCAGCATACGAATGACAGGAAAGGACGAAAAACTGTTTTTT. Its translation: CASSIRMTGKDEKLFF. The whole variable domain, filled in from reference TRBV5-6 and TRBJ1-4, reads DAGVTQSPTHLIKTRGQQVTLRCSPKSGHDTVSWYQQALGQGPQFIFQYYEEEERQRGNFPDRFSGHQFPNYSSELNVNALLLGDSALYLCASSIRMTGKDEKLFFGSGTQLSVL.

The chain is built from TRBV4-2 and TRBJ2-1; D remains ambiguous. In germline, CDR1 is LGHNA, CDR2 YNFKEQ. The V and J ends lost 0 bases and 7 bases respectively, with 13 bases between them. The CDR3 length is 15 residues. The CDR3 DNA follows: TGTGCCAGCAGCCAAGACAGTAGTTTCGGGAATGAGCAGTTCTTC. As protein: CASSQDSSFGNEQFF.

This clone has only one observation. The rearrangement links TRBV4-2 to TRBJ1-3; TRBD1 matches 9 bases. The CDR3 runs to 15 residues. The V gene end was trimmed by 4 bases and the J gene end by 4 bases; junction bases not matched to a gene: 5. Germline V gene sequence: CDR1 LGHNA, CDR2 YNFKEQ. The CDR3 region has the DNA TGTGCCAGCAGCCGACAGGGGGTGGGAGGAAACACCATATATTTT. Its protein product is CASSRQGVGGNTIYF.

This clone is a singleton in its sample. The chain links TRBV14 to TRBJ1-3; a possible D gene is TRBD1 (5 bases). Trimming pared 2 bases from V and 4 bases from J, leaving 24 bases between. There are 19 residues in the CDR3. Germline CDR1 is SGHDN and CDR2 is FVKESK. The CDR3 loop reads CASSQYRGTDTSLGNTIYF. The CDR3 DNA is TGTGCCAGCAGCCAATATAGAGGGACCGATACTTCCTTGGGAAACACCATATATTTT.

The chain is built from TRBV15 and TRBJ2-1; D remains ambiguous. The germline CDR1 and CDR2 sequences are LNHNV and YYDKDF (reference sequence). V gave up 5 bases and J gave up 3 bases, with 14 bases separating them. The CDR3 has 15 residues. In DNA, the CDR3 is TGTGCCACCAGCCTGGCCCAACTCGACTACAATGAGCAGTTCTTC. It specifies CATSLAQLDYNEQFF.